This T cell receptor (beta chain) was identified in a study of CD8+ T cells in alopecia areata. Whole-study findings and limits: As there was one nonresponder, how baseline CD8+ expansion relates to response remains uncertain.

Treatment given: oral pan-JAK inhibitor, 5-10 mg twice daily. From alopecia areata patients, lesional scalp punch biopsies and peripheral blood were collected. The length of the CDR3 is 18 residues. Germline loops: CDR1 SGHTA, CDR2 FQGTGA. Trimming removed 1 base from V and 0 bases from J, with 18 bases in between. Sequencing used cDNA as its template, made by extracting RNA and reverse transcribing it. Generated by immunoSEQ multiplex PCR, the TCRdb table keeps only in-frame clones and is missing some. This sample has about 6,900 clones; 55% to 70% occur once, and the top ten carry 16%. To note about this clone: Its antigen is undetermined.

This TCR came from a human donor with alopecia areata. The sample here was skin, taken at week 4, from a patient treated with tofacitinib. The J gene is TRBJ1-1, the V gene TRBV7-3; D is possibly TRBD1 (5 bases). The CDR3 DNA follows: TGTGCCAGCAGCTTAATGGGAAGCCTGGGACCGATGAACACTGAAGCTTTCTTT. Protein: CASSLMGSLGPMNTEAFF.